The sequence of this T cell receptor beta chain was determined in a study of T-cell reconstitution after alpha-beta-depleted transplantation in children (dated by TCRdb to the mid-2010s). Turning to the overall study: The study quantitatively tracked T-cell immune reconstitution after TCRalphabeta/CD19-depleted allogeneic hematopoietic cell transplantation in children using TCR repertoire profiling.

Findings and caveats that apply to the study as a whole: Apparently early alphabetaT-cell count recovery about two months after transplant reportedly relied on only several hundred rapidly expanded clones derived from non-depleted graft cells. Over subsequent months, a decline in hyperexpanded clone frequencies was noted, and after one year, T-cell counts and TCRbeta diversity were mostly ascribed to newly produced T cells. The high TCRbeta diversity at day 60 in some patients was ascribed to recipient T cells and intrathymic progenitors that had survived conditioning.

The method behind the library was PCR. The instrument was an Illumina HiSeq 2500. TCR libraries were prepared with molecular barcoding, using unique molecular identifiers to normalize TCRbeta repertoire quantification. TCRdb reanalyzed the raw reads on its own, using fastp at Q25 for trimming and MiXCR for clone calling, and kept in-frame beta chains. Records with the same CDR3 protein are collapsed into one entry carrying the most frequent genes and DNA. This sample gives 500,000 or so distinct CDR3 sequences in total; about an eighth of them show up just once. The ten largest clonotypes hold 14% of the sample. The germline V gene supplies CDR1 SGHRS and CDR2 YFSETQ. Including the terminal cysteine and phenylalanine, the CDR3 comprises 17 residues. The entry retains the CDR3 DNA only, 51 bases that are in frame from base 1. The germline V end is reduced by 0 bases and the J end by 3 bases; junction bases left unmatched: 9.

What this sample's treatment or condition label stands for: allogeneic hematopoietic cell transplantation with graft depleted of TCRalphabeta T cells and CD19 B cells. Transplant recipients were children who received TCRalphabeta/CD19-depleted allogeneic hematopoietic cell grafts. In the case of this clonotype: The clone's antigen remains unknown. Base qualities are missing; no much larger clone stands one base away.

The source of this sequence is a female patient aged 2-15 years who had a stem cell transplant for aplastic anemia, so the T cells may come from the graft donor. The chain is encoded by TRBV5-1 joined to TRBJ2-3; the central 8 bases match TRBD1. Material: PBMCs, mostly from graft donor cells, obtained 180 days after TCRalphabeta/CD19-depleted stem cell transplant. The CDR3 protein is CASSLVDRVGWTDTQYF. The DNA sequence follows: TGCGCCAGCAGCTTGGTGGACAGGGTGGGGTGGACAGATACGCAGTATTTT.